These T cell receptor beta chains were read from a single sample in a study of shared clonotypes between healthy human individuals. TCRdb keeps only in-frame clones here, not all; method: immunoSEQ multiplex PCR. The table includes millions of clones, more than 85% detected once. Sequenced: naive CD8+ T cells from PBMCs. The receptor source for this set is a man in his late teens or twenties in good health. Some clones in this sample may be carry-over from other donors' samples. The CDR3 runs from the conserved cysteine through the conserved F or W. A D gene is named only where the DNA matches it firmly. Rows give clone size only sometimes, using once, few, many, or a class for an expanded clone.

J: TRBJ1-2; D: -; V: TRBV27; size: -; CDR3: CASRHTGTNYGYTF; DNA: TGTGCCAGCCGGCATACAGGGACCAACTATGGCTACACCTTC
J: TRBJ2-7; D: -; V: TRBV5-6; size: -; CDR3: CASSLGREQYF; DNA: TGTGCCAGCAGCTTGGGGAGGGAGCAGTACTTC
J: TRBJ1-1; D: TRBD1; V: TRBV4-2; size: -; CDR3: CASSQGQGNTEAFF; DNA: TGTGCCAGCAGCCAGGGACAGGGGAACACTGAAGCTTTCTTT
J: TRBJ2-7; D: -; V: TRBV6-1; size: -; CDR3: CASSEARIFEQYF; DNA: TGTGCCAGCAGTGAAGCGAGGATTTTCGAGCAGTACTTC
J: TRBJ1-3; D: -; V: TRBV11-2; size: -; CDR3: CASSPSSGNTIYF; DNA: TGTGCCAGCAGCCCCAGCTCTGGAAACACCATATATTTT
J: TRBJ1-5; D: -; V: TRBV4-1; size: -; CDR3: CASSQDWQGHQPQHF; DNA: TGCGCCAGCAGCCAAGATTGGCAGGGTCATCAGCCCCAGCATTTT
J: TRBJ2-2; D: -; V: TRBV2; size: -; CDR3: CASNGLEGYTGELFF; DNA: TGTGCCAGCAATGGGTTGGAGGGATACACCGGGGAGCTGTTTTTT
J: TRBJ2-7; D: -; V: TRBV7-7; size: few; CDR3: CASRTSYEQYF; DNA: TGTGCCAGCAGGACGTCCTACGAGCAGTACTTC
J: TRBJ1-4; D: TRBD1; V: TRBV27; size: -; CDR3: CASSTRQGAEKLFF; DNA: TGTGCCAGCAGTACCCGACAGGGCGCGGAAAAACTGTTTTTT
J: TRBJ2-2; D: -; V: TRBV9; size: -; CDR3: CASSVGFTGELFF; DNA: TGTGCCAGCAGCGTTGGATTTACCGGGGAGCTGTTTTTT
J: TRBJ1-4; D: TRBD1; V: TRBV2; size: -; CDR3: CASSELVARGPTNEKLFF; DNA: TGTGCCAGCAGTGAATTGGTAGCCAGGGGGCCAACTAATGAAAAACTGTTTTTT
J: TRBJ2-2; D: -; V: TRBV27; size: -; CDR3: CASTPRGEAGELFF; DNA: TGTGCCAGCACCCCGAGGGGGGAAGCCGGGGAGCTGTTTTTT
J: TRBJ2-5; D: -; V: TRBV6-6; size: -; CDR3: CASSYWLGETQYF; DNA: TGTGCCAGCAGTTACTGGTTAGGCGAGACCCAGTACTTC
J: TRBJ2-1; D: -; V: TRBV7-9; size: -; CDR3: CASSAQGGLAGYYNEQFF; DNA: TGTGCCAGCAGCGCACAGGGGGGGCTAGCGGGATACTACAATGAGCAGTTCTTC
J: TRBJ2-1; D: TRBD2; V: TRBV27; size: -; CDR3: CASSLTSGNYEQFF; DNA: TGTGCCAGCAGTTTAACTAGCGGGAACTATGAGCAGTTCTTC
J: TRBJ2-1; D: -; V: TRBV29-1; size: once; CDR3: CSVEGLPFTNNEQFF; DNA: TGCAGCGTTGAAGGGCTTCCCTTCACCAACAATGAGCAGTTCTTC
J: TRBJ2-1; D: -; V: TRBV27; size: once; CDR3: CASSPEAVSSYNEQFF; DNA: TGTGCCAGCAGTCCCGAAGCGGTCTCCTCCTACAATGAGCAGTTCTTC
J: TRBJ1-2; D: TRBD1; V: TRBV29-1; size: -; CDR3: CSVDGQGIIYGYTF; DNA: TGCAGCGTAGACGGACAGGGGATAATCTATGGCTACACCTTC
J: TRBJ2-7; D: TRBD2; V: TRBV6-6; size: -; CDR3: CASSYGLAGGRYEQYF; DNA: TGTGCCAGCAGTTACGGACTAGCGGGAGGAAGGTACGAGCAGTACTTC
J: TRBJ2-4; D: TRBD1; V: TRBV13; size: -; CDR3: CASSLGLGGAVNIQYF; DNA: TGTGCCAGCAGCTTAGGCCTAGGGGGCGCAGTGAACATTCAGTACTTC